The 27 T cell receptor beta chains reported below all come from one sample, sequenced in a study of T cell responses to AZD1222 COVID-19 vaccine. Assay used: immunoSEQ multiplex PCR; TCRdb lists only in-frame clones, some missing. Among over 150,000 clones listed, almost 90% were seen once. Sequenced material: peripheral blood, taken on day 0 of AZD1222 vaccination. The receptors here all came from an adult in good health.

The chain carries TRBV2 and TRBJ1-4; 7 bases fit TRBD1. The CDR3 totals 14 residues. CDR1 is SNHLY and CDR2 is FYNNEI in the germline V gene. J lost 6 bases, V lost 6 bases, and 7 bases had no gene match. CDR3 DNA sequence: TGTGCCAGCAGGGAGGCAGGGGGTGATGAAAAACTGTTTTTT. This gives the protein CASREAGGDEKLFF.

The sample holds one count of this clone. The chain couples TRBV28 to TRBJ1-2; possible D gene TRBD1, 5 bases. The CDR3 extends over 16 amino acids. Germline V gene data show CDR1 as MDHEN and CDR2 as SYDVKM. Between the trimmed V and J ends, which lost 7 bases and 0 bases, there was a span of 18 bases. The DNA of the CDR3 is TGTGCCAGCATTCCCGATCGGGACGGCCCTAACTATGGCTACACCTTC. It specifies CASIPDRDGPNYGYTF.

The CDR3 here is CASSRSGTSGGTDTQYF. As DNA, the CDR3 is TGTGCCAGCAGCCGAAGCGGGACTAGCGGGGGCACAGATACGCAGTATTTT. The chain joins TRBV5-8 to TRBJ2-3, with 13 bases aligning to TRBD2. The germline V gene has CDR1 SGHTS and CDR2 YDEGEE. The CDR3 totals 17 residues. Trimming cost V 4 bases and J 1 base; bases outside gene matches: 6. Based on the CDR3 plus reference TRBV5-8 and TRBJ2-3, the full variable domain is EAGVTQSPTHLIKTRGQQATLRCSPISGHTSVYWYQQALGLGLQFLLWYDEGEERNRGNFPPRFSGRQFPNYSSELNVNALELEDSALYLCASSRSGTSGGTDTQYFGPGTRLTVL.

The table lists this clone with a few counts. The V and J genes are TRBV19 and TRBJ2-7; D is ambiguous. Germline V lookup: CDR1 LNHDA, CDR2 SQIVND (reference sequence). V lost 3 bases and J lost 6, with 9 bases in between. This CDR3 comprises 12 residues. CDR3 in amino acids: CASSIGPREQYF. The CDR3 nucleotides are TGTGCCAGTAGTATCGGCCCCCGCGAGCAGTACTTC.

The chain joins TRBV5-1 to TRBJ2-3; D is possibly TRBD1 or TRBD2 (5 bases each). Trimming removed 0 bases at V and 2 bases at J, with 13 bases between. CDR3 length equals 16 residues. Looked up from germline, CDR1 is SGHRS and CDR2 is YFSETQ. The CDR3 DNA sequence: TGCGCCAGCAGCTTGGAGCCAGGGAGTGCCACAGATACGCAGTATTTT. Translating gives CASSLEPGSATDTQYF.

CDR3 loop: CSAERTGGYGYTF. The CDR3 bases are TGCAGCGCCGAAAGGACAGGGGGCTATGGCTACACCTTC. This chain joins TRBV29-1 and TRBJ1-2, with 10 bases matching TRBD1. The CDR3 totals 13 residues. CDR1 and CDR2 from the germline V gene are SQVTM and ANQGSEA. With 7 bases clipped from V and 4 bases from J, the junction kept 6 bases outside the gene matches.

CDR3 in amino acids: CASSVGAYSPLHF. CDR3 sequence (DNA): TGTGCCAGCAGCGTAGGAGCATACTCACCCCTCCACTTT. The genes are TRBV9 and TRBJ1-6, with unresolved D. V was clipped by 0 bases and J by 10 bases, with 8 bases between them. In germline, CDR1 is SGDLS, CDR2 YYNGEE. The CDR3 extends over 13 amino acids.

This clone was picked up one time. The genes are TRBV10-3 and TRBJ1-5; unclear D gene. This CDR3 has 13 residues. Per the germline V gene, CDR1 is ENHRY and CDR2 is SYGVKD. V was clipped by 8 bases and J by 4 bases, with 12 bases between them. The CDR3 DNA is TGTGCCATCGCGGGCGGTCTTAATCAGCCCCAGCATTTT. It codes for CAIAGGLNQPQHF.

This clone came up a few times. The CDR3 region is CSAFQSEQFF. DNA of the CDR3: TGCAGTGCTTTTCAATCTGAGCAGTTCTTC. This chain uses TRBV20-1 with TRBJ2-1; no definite D call. The CDR3 is made up of 10 amino acids. Germline V lookup: CDR1 DFQATT, CDR2 SNEGSKA (reference sequence). V dropped 5 bases and J dropped 9 bases, with 8 bases sitting between them.

The chain is built from TRBV7-8 and TRBJ1-2; D is possibly TRBD1 (6 bases). Trimming stripped 5 bases from V and 4 bases from J, with 14 bases between. There are 14 residues in the CDR3. CDR1 and CDR2 from the germline V gene are SGHVS and FQNEAQ. The CDR3 DNA reads as TGTGCCAGCAGCCCGACGACAGGTCTCTATGGCTACACCTTC. This gives the protein CASSPTTGLYGYTF.

The genes are TRBV5-4 and TRBJ1-4, with TRBD1 as a possible D gene (6 bases). V was pared by 0 bases and J by 3 bases, with 9 bases between. This CDR3 has 15 residues. Germline V lookup: CDR1 SGHNT, CDR2 YYREEE (reference sequence). In DNA form, the CDR3 reads TGTGCCAGCAGCTTGGCCAGGGGTCCTAATGAAAAACTGTTTTTT. It codes for CASSLARGPNEKLFF.

The chain employs TRBV5-1 and TRBJ2-1; 7 bases match TRBD2. The CDR3 sequence is 16 residues long. V shed 2 bases, J shed 1 base, and the junction held 6 bases outside the gene matches. Germline assignment: CDR1 SGHRS and CDR2 YFSETQ. The CDR3 loop reads CASSFRAGDSYNEQFF. As DNA, the CDR3 is TGCGCCAGCAGCTTCCGCGCGGGAGATTCCTACAATGAGCAGTTCTTC.

The chain has TRBV2 and TRBJ2-1; D remains ambiguous. V shed 2 bases and J shed 1 base, with 18 bases lying between them. The CDR3 contains 18 residues. Germline V lookup: CDR1 SNHLY, CDR2 FYNNEI. CDR3 protein: CASSETSPLRESYNEQFF. The CDR3 nucleotides read TGTGCCAGCAGTGAAACTTCCCCCCTTCGTGAGTCCTACAATGAGCAGTTCTTC. Full variable domain (outside the CDR3, taken from reference TRBV2 and TRBJ2-1): EPEVTQTPSHQVTQMGQEVILRCVPISNHLYFYWYRQILGQKVEFLVSFYNNEISEKSEIFDDQFSVERPDGSNFTLKIRSTKLEDSAMYFCASSETSPLRESYNEQFFGPGTRLTVL.

The V and J genes are TRBV9 and TRBJ1-1, with unresolved D. In germline, CDR1 is SGDLS, CDR2 YYNGEE. This CDR3 contains 14 residues. Trimming stripped 4 bases from V and 0 bases from J, with 10 bases between. The CDR3, as DNA: TGTGCCAGCAGCCCCCCTCCGGTGAACACTGAAGCTTTCTTT. The encoded protein is CASSPPPVNTEAFF.

This sequence joins TRBV6-5 and TRBJ2-5; maybe TRBD1 (6 bases). There are 14 residues in the CDR3. V was cut by 0 bases and J by 5 bases, with 10 bases left in between. CDR1 MNHEY and CDR2 SVGAGI come from the germline V gene. CDR3 in DNA: TGTGCCAGCAGTTACTCCTCAGGGGACGAGACCCAGTACTTC. It is translated as CASSYSSGDETQYF.

The V call is TRBV19, the J call TRBJ2-2; 15 nucleotides agree with TRBD2. V shed 4 bases and J 1 base; nucleotides not matched to a gene: 13. The CDR3 consists of 21 residues. Germline V lookup: CDR1 LNHDA, CDR2 SQIVND (reference sequence). The CDR3 nucleotides read TGTGCCAGTAGTAATTGGCCCCCGGGACTAGCGGGAGGTATGAACACCGGGGAGCTGTTTTTT. As protein: CASSNWPPGLAGGMNTGELFF.

The chain carries TRBV6-5 and TRBJ2-2; possibly TRBD2 for D (5 bases). Germline V gene sequence: CDR1 MNHEY, CDR2 SVGAGI. Trimming removed 6 bases at V and 4 bases at J, with 12 bases between. This CDR3 has 14 amino acids. CDR3 DNA sequence: TGTGCCAGCAGATCAGAGGGCCTCACCGGGGAGCTGTTTTTT. Its translation: CASRSEGLTGELFF.

The J gene is TRBJ2-1, the V gene TRBV7-2, with 10 bases matching TRBD1. This CDR3 comprises 15 residues. The V and J ends lost 3 bases and 3 bases, in that order; junction bases with no gene match: 2. Per the germline V gene, CDR1 is SGHTA and CDR2 is FQGNSA. CDR3 region: CASSFDRGHYNEQFF. The CDR3 DNA reads TGTGCCAGCAGCTTCGACAGGGGGCACTACAATGAGCAGTTCTTC.

The chain joins TRBV11-2 to TRBJ2-1; TRBD2 aligns across 7 bases. CDR1 is SGHAT, CDR2 FQNNGV, per germline. The CDR3 totals 14 residues. With V trimmed by 3 bases and J by 7 bases, 6 bases remained unmatched. This chain's CDR3 is CASSLGGLRNEQFF. CDR3 in DNA: TGTGCCAGCAGCTTGGGAGGGTTGAGGAATGAGCAGTTCTTC.

The CDR3 region has the DNA TGTGCCAGCAGTTTCAGGCAGGGAGAGACCAAAAACATTCAGTACTTC. This translates into CASSFRQGETKNIQYF. The chain recombines TRBV27 with TRBJ2-4; D is perhaps TRBD1 or TRBD2 (5 bases each). CDR1 and CDR2 (germline): MNHEY, SMNVEV (reference sequence). Trimming cost V 3 bases and J 2 bases, with 14 bases left between them. This CDR3 has 16 residues.

The V and J genes are TRBV19 and TRBJ1-5, with 11 bases that match TRBD1. Losses at the gene ends were 4 bases for V and 5 bases for J; bases not matched to a gene: 4. Per the germline V gene, CDR1 is LNHDA and CDR2 is SQIVND (reference sequence). CDR3 length: 15 residues. The CDR3 DNA is TGTGCCAGTAGTACGGGACAGGGGGTATATCAGCCCCAGCATTTT. Translating it yields CASSTGQGVYQPQHF.

The chain recombines TRBV27 with TRBJ2-3, with D perhaps TRBD1 (5 bases). Germline loops: CDR1 MNHEY, CDR2 SMNVEV (reference sequence). Trimming cost V 5 bases and J 1 base, with 13 bases left between them. The CDR3 is 15 amino acids. In DNA form, the CDR3 reads TGTGCCAGCAGTCTTCAGGGCTACGGCACAGATACGCAGTATTTT. Translation: CASSLQGYGTDTQYF.

V gene TRBV25-1 combines with J gene TRBJ2-7; 9 bases fit TRBD2. The CDR3 runs to 17 residues. Germline values: CDR1 MGHDK, CDR2 SYGVNS. V was clipped by 2 bases and J by 1 base; unmatched bases: 9. The CDR3: CASSEVLAGAESYEQYF. CDR3 in DNA: TGTGCCAGCAGTGAAGTATTAGCGGGAGCAGAGTCCTACGAGCAGTACTTC.

V is TRBV30 and J is TRBJ1-6; D ambiguous. There are 14 residues in the CDR3. CDR1 is GTSNPN, CDR2 SVGIG, per germline (reference sequence). The V and J ends lost 2 bases and 6 bases respectively, with 11 bases between them. CDR3 loop: CAWSTRGINSPLHF. The CDR3 DNA reads as TGTGCCTGGAGTACCCGGGGAATTAATTCACCCCTCCACTTT.

The chain recombines TRBV9 with TRBJ1-1, with D unclear. The CDR3 totals 13 residues. Deletions cut 2 bases from V and 1 base from J, with 6 bases between. CDR1 SGDLS and CDR2 YYNGEE come from the germline V gene. The CDR3 loop is CASSVWENTEAFF. CDR3 coding DNA: TGTGCCAGCAGCGTGTGGGAGAACACTGAAGCTTTCTTT. The variable domain in full, with the rest retrieved from reference TRBV9 and TRBJ1-1, is DSGVTQTPKHLITATGQRVTLRCSPRSGDLSVYWYQQSLDQGLQFLIQYYNGEERAKGNILERFSAQQFPDLHSELNLSSLELGDSALYFCASSVWENTEAFFGQGTRLTVV.

The V call is TRBV28, the J call TRBJ1-1; a possible D gene is TRBD1 (5 bases). CDR1 and CDR2 (germline): MDHEN, SYDVKM. CDR3 size: 13 residues. V was pared by 5 bases and J by 8 bases, with 15 bases between. The CDR3 bases are TGTGCCAGCAGTAGCCCAGGGTACTGGGAAGCTTTCTTT. It codes for CASSSPGYWEAFF.

The chain carries TRBV27 and TRBJ1-1; D is unresolved. Germline assignment: CDR1 MNHEY and CDR2 SMNVEV (reference sequence). Trimming stripped 6 bases from V and 6 bases from J, with 20 bases between. The CDR3 contains 15 residues. The CDR3 nucleotides are TGTGCCAGCAGCCTAAACATAATGAAGAGGGCTGAAGCTTTCTTT. It translates to CASSLNIMKRAEAFF.